Listed below are T cell receptor beta chains from one sample, sequenced in a study of cytomegalovirus exposure and HLA in healthy donors. TCRdb's copy holds only in-frame clones and misses some; the assay was immunoSEQ multiplex PCR. The table records some 240,000 clones, 85% to 95% of them present only once. Sequenced sample: PBMCs. The receptors come from a girl aged 2 to 9 in good health and CMV-seronegative. CDR3s leave out the opening cysteine and the closing phenylalanine or tryptophan. Size is omitted from some rows. Given values are once, few, many or a class for expanded clones.

v_call,j_call,clone_size,cdr3_aa
TRBV10-3,TRBJ1-4,few,AISESTGNEKLF
TRBV6-1,TRBJ1-1,once,ASSPKTGWDTEAF
TRBV7-8,TRBJ2-7,few,ASSHYDRAYEQY
TRBV7-9,TRBJ1-1,NA,ASSLLVGTGENTEAF
TRBV6-1,TRBJ2-1,NA,ASSRARGSYNEQF
TRBV5-1,TRBJ2-5,NA,ASRPDRLMTQY
TRBV30,TRBJ2-3,NA,AWSVRWSRGEHTDTQY
TRBV30,TRBJ1-1,NA,AWSGQGNTEAF
TRBV5-6,TRBJ1-6,NA,ASSREGQGSPLH
TRBV6-5,TRBJ2-7,NA,ASSYSPLAYYEQY
TRBV6-1,TRBJ2-7,NA,ASSDEFLISYEQY
TRBV7-9,TRBJ1-1,NA,SSSFAGGTEAF
TRBV10-2,TRBJ2-7,NA,ASSRLAAYEQY
TRBV27,TRBJ1-5,NA,ASSLRTGSNQPQH
TRBV6-1,TRBJ2-7,NA,ASRAVYEQY
TRBV6-5,TRBJ1-5,NA,ASGQGPLKGQPQH
TRBV7-8,TRBJ2-6,NA,ASKKRGAGANVLT
TRBV20-1,TRBJ2-7,NA,SARTDSEQY
TRBV6-6,TRBJ1-1,NA,ASRPHGGTEAF
TRBV7-9,TRBJ1-3,NA,ASSGWQGTGNTIY
TRBV5-1,TRBJ2-7,NA,ASSSRTTRRERPYEQY
TRBV5-6,TRBJ1-2,NA,ASSSGTGDYGYT
TRBV28,TRBJ2-7,NA,ASSLQGNSYEQY
TRBV5-1,TRBJ2-6,once,ASSSTTGFSGANVLT
TRBV7-9,TRBJ2-3,NA,ASNPVGMVTDTQY
TRBV6-5,TRBJ2-7,NA,ASSELAGATYEQY
TRBV27,TRBJ2-7,NA,ASSLMSTAGGGEQY
TRBV10-3,TRBJ2-1,NA,AISEVIGAGEQF
TRBV5-1,TRBJ2-2,NA,ASSLSSGELF
TRBV11-2,TRBJ2-7,few,ASSLPSGQLTSYEQY
TRBV5-1,TRBJ2-1,NA,ASSDWRDRGNNEQF
TRBV4-2,TRBJ2-1,NA,ASSQETSTHEQF
TRBV5-1,TRBJ1-4,few,ASRARNSEEKLF
TRBV2,TRBJ2-3,once,ASSHRTSGGSDTQY
TRBV30,TRBJ2-3,NA,AWSGTSRWTGEIY
TRBV30,TRBJ1-4,NA,AWSPSEKLF
TRBV19,TRBJ2-7,NA,ASSTLSGQGRYEQY
TRBV27,TRBJ2-7,NA,ASSDYPGLASREQY
TRBV18,TRBJ2-7,once,ASSPQFGVLYEQY
TRBV5-4,TRBJ1-1,NA,ASSLWEMNTEAF
TRBV5-6,TRBJ2-7,NA,ASSLGIFPYEQY
TRBV4-1,TRBJ1-2,NA,ASSQPGQDYGYT
TRBV27,TRBJ1-4,once,ASSTGSANEKLF
TRBV5-6,NA,NA,ASSLGAAAYEQY
TRBV7-6,TRBJ2-1,NA,ASSLPGLGVNEQF
TRBV15,TRBJ2-2,NA,ATRESSGGGIGELF
TRBV4-1,TRBJ2-1,NA,ASSSTSGRGNEQF